This T cell receptor beta chain emerged from a study of cytomegalovirus exposure and HLA in healthy donors. The CDR3 is 15 residues long. Germline values: CDR1 MNHNS, CDR2 SASEGT. V gave up 6 bases and J gave up 6 bases; unmatched junction bases: 10. The PCR made use of 60 Vbeta and 13 Jbeta primers. The assay was immunoSEQ multiplex PCR, and TCRdb's table has in-frame clones only and misses some. The sample holds about 25,000 clones. Sequencing was performed on PBMCs. The genes are TRBV6-1 and TRBJ1-5; 8 bases match TRBD1. The TCR was taken from a male donor in good health and CMV-seropositive. CDR3 region: CASSRTGIRGQPQHF. CDR3 coding DNA: TGTGCCAGCAGCCGGACAGGGATCAGGGGTCAGCCCCAGCATTTT.